Below are 30 T cell receptor beta chains sequenced from a single sample in a study of blood T cell repertoires in COVID-19. TCRdb keeps only in-frame clones here, not all; method: immunoSEQ multiplex PCR. The repertoire includes about 100,000 clones, 75% to 90% of them detected once, and under 2% sits in the top ten. The specimen sequenced was peripheral blood. All receptors derive from a man older than 75 with acute or convalescent COVID-19.

As regards this clone: Other nucleotide sequences in the sample specify the same CDR3. The chain combines TRBV6-1 with TRBJ1-1; D call uncertain. The germline gives CDR1 MNHNS, CDR2 SASEGT. The V end lost 1 base, the J end lost 1 base, and 4 bases lay between the germline ends. CDR3 length equals 13 residues. The DNA for the CDR3 is TGTGCCAGCAGTGAAGGTAGGAACACTGAAGCTTTCTTT. Translating it yields CASSEGRNTEAFF.

The rearrangement joins TRBV7-9 to TRBJ2-7; TRBD1 aligns across 8 bases. With V trimmed by 5 bases and J by 7 bases, 7 bases remained unmatched. Germline CDR1 is SEHNR and CDR2 is FQNEAQ (reference sequence). The CDR3 totals 13 residues. CDR3 sequence reads: CASSDSTGGEQYF. CDR3 coding DNA: TGTGCCAGCAGCGACTCCACAGGGGGAGAGCAGTACTTC.

The chain is built from TRBV7-2 and TRBJ2-3; weak D call: TRBD2 (6 bases). The CDR3 contains 14 residues. The V gene's germline CDR1 is SGHTA and CDR2 FQGNSA. Trimming stripped 1 base from V and 6 bases from J, with 11 bases between. Here the CDR3 DNA reads TGTGCCAGCAGCTTAGAGGGAGGAGGGGATACGCAGTATTTT. It is translated as CASSLEGGGDTQYF.

The J gene is TRBJ2-5, the V gene TRBV9; 11 bases are a match to TRBD1. Trimming removed 0 bases from V and 2 bases from J; junction bases left unmatched: 9. This CDR3 has 18 amino acids. CDR1 and CDR2 from the germline V gene are SGDLS and YYNGEE. This CDR3 reads CASSVGTGGPDWQETQYF. DNA of the CDR3: TGTGCCAGCAGCGTAGGGACAGGGGGCCCAGATTGGCAAGAGACCCAGTACTTC.

The chain joins TRBV20-1 to TRBJ2-7; 7 bases map to TRBD1. Germline CDR1 DFQATT, CDR2 SNEGSKA (reference sequence). The CDR3 loop spans 12 amino acids. DNA of the CDR3: TGCAGCTCTAGTACACAGGGGAACGAGCAGTACTTC. This codes for CSSSTQGNEQYF.

This rearrangement joins TRBV2 to TRBJ2-7, with a possible D match to TRBD1 (5 bases). Germline V gene lookup returns CDR1 SNHLY and CDR2 FYNNEI. Trimming removed 4 bases from V and 6 bases from J, with 19 bases in between. The length of the CDR3 is 15 residues. The CDR3 DNA reads as TGTGCCAGCAGTGGCCCCAAGATCAGGGTACTCGAGCAGTACTTC. Residues: CASSGPKIRVLEQYF.

The rearrangement joins TRBV6-2 or TRBV6-3 to TRBJ1-1; the match to TRBD1 covers 8 bases. The CDR3 covers 17 residues. CDR1 is MNHEY, CDR2 SVGEGT, per germline. The V gene end was trimmed by 0 bases and the J gene end by 0 bases; junction bases not matched to a gene: 6. CDR3 amino acids: CASSYSFQGAMNTEAFF. The CDR3 nucleotides are TGTGCCAGCAGTTACTCGTTCCAGGGGGCCATGAACACTGAAGCTTTCTTT.

The chain joins TRBV24-1 to TRBJ2-1; the match to TRBD2 covers 13 bases. V trimming: 9 bases; J trimming: 8 bases; junction bases outside the gene matches: 9. The CDR3 is 15 residues long. Germline V gene sequence: CDR1 KGHDR, CDR2 SFDVKD. The CDR3 reads CATRPGLAGKDEQFF. The CDR3 DNA sequence: TGTGCCACCCGTCCGGGACTAGCGGGAAAGGATGAGCAGTTCTTC.

This clone was seen a single time. The V and J genes are TRBV23-1 and TRBJ2-1, with 9 bases matching TRBD2. TRBV23-1 is an open reading frame whose function is uncertain. V was pared by 6 bases and J by 3 bases, with 15 bases of the junction left unmatched. This CDR3 is 18 amino acids long. For the CDR3, the DNA is TGCGCCAGCAGCCGCTTAAGGACTAGCGTCCCGAGCTACAATGAGCAGTTCTTC. It encodes CASSRLRTSVPSYNEQFF.

V usage is TRBV5-1 and J usage is TRBJ2-1; TRBD2 aligns across 10 bases. The CDR3 is 16 amino acids. V dropped 5 bases and J dropped 4; count of bases not matched to a gene: 9. Germline V gives CDR1 SGHRS, CDR2 YFSETQ. In DNA form, the CDR3 reads TGCGCCAGCAGACCCGGGCTAGCGGGGGCTTACAATGAGCAGTTCTTC. Protein sequence: CASRPGLAGAYNEQFF.

This clone has only a few counts. V and J are TRBV28 and TRBJ1-2; 7 bases fit TRBD1. CDR1 is MDHEN, CDR2 SYDVKM, per germline. J lost 5 bases, V lost 6 bases, and 12 bases had no gene match. The CDR3 consists of 15 residues. CDR3 sequence: CASSLTGPKGYGYTF. The CDR3 DNA follows: TGTGCCAGCAGCCTGACAGGGCCAAAAGGGTATGGCTACACCTTC.

The V and J genes are TRBV30 and TRBJ2-1, with TRBD2 matching over 7 bases. The CDR3 runs to 11 residues. J was trimmed by 10 bases and V by 8 bases; bases with no gene match: 8. CDR1 and CDR2 from the germline V gene are GTSNPN and SVGIG (reference sequence). This CDR3 is CAGVREYEQFF. The CDR3 bases are TGTGCCGGGGTGCGGGAGTACGAGCAGTTCTTC.

The J gene is TRBJ1-1, the V gene TRBV15; unclear D gene. CDR3 length equals 15 residues. The ends were cut back, 0 bases at V and 5 bases at J, with 13 bases in the middle. Germline V gene sequence: CDR1 LNHNV, CDR2 YYDKDF (reference sequence). The DNA for the CDR3 is TGTGCCACCAGCAGAGATCAGGCCAGTAGAACTGAAGCTTTCTTT. Protein product: CATSRDQASRTEAFF.

This chain links TRBV7-9 with TRBJ2-2; TRBD1 matches 8 bases. Germline CDR1 is SEHNR and CDR2 is FQNEAQ (reference sequence). J gave up 6 bases and V 6 bases, and 9 bases lay outside the gene matches. The CDR3 is 15 residues long. The CDR3 spells CASSSGTGWAGELFF. CDR3 sequence (DNA): TGTGCCAGCAGTTCCGGGACAGGATGGGCCGGGGAGCTGTTTTTT.

The chain combines TRBV5-1 with TRBJ1-5, with D maybe TRBD1 (6 bases). CDR3 length: 14 residues. V was shortened by 0 bases and J by 7 bases, with 11 bases between the two germline ends. Per the germline V gene, CDR1 is SGHRS and CDR2 is YFSETQ. As DNA, the CDR3 is TGCGCCAGCAGCTTGGAGTCAGGGGAGCAGCCCCAGCATTTT. This encodes CASSLESGEQPQHF.

The rearrangement joins TRBV14 to TRBJ2-7, with 12 bases aligning to TRBD2. The V segment lost 6 bases and the J segment 2 bases; nucleotides outside the gene matches: 5. CDR3 size: 15 residues. Per the germline V gene, CDR1 is SGHDN and CDR2 is FVKESK. The CDR3 DNA is TGTGCCAGCAGTCCACTAGCGGGAGGAGCCTACGAGCAGTACTTC. It specifies CASSPLAGGAYEQYF.

This chain joins TRBV27 and TRBJ2-7; D unresolved. V was trimmed by 6 bases and J by 3 bases, leaving 15 bases between them. CDR1 is MNHEY and CDR2 is SMNVEV in the germline V gene (reference sequence). CDR3 size: 14 residues. In nucleotides, the CDR3 is TGTGCCAGCAGCCACGCGAAGAATAACTACGAGCAGTACTTC. Amino acid sequence: CASSHAKNNYEQYF.

V usage is TRBV10-3 and J usage is TRBJ2-3, with D tentatively TRBD2 (6 bases). Germline V gene sequence: CDR1 ENHRY, CDR2 SYGVKD. V was cut by 5 bases and J by 6 bases, with 9 bases left in between. The CDR3 spans 12 residues. The CDR3 DNA reads as TGTGCCATCAGTTCACGGGGGGATACGCAGTATTTT. Amino acids: CAISSRGDTQYF.

The gene calls are TRBV28 and TRBJ1-1; the D is unclear. V gave up 7 bases and J gave up 8 bases, with 11 bases separating them. CDR3 length: 11 amino acids. The germline V gene encodes CDR1 MDHEN and CDR2 SYDVKM. The CDR3 region has the DNA TGTGCCAGCACCAGTCACGGGGAAGCTTTCTTT. Translation: CASTSHGEAFF.

The chain links TRBV7-9 to TRBJ1-5; the D is unclear. Trimming took off 4 bases at V and 7 bases at J, with 14 bases between the two ends. Germline assignment: CDR1 SEHNR and CDR2 FQNEAQ (reference sequence). The CDR3 sequence is 14 residues long. The DNA for the CDR3 is TGTGCCAGCAGCTCCTCGGGAAAGGGCCAGCCCCAGCATTTT. Amino acids: CASSSSGKGQPQHF.

The chain is built from TRBV5-6 and TRBJ2-1, with 9 bases matching TRBD1. Trimming cost V 3 bases and J 3 bases; bases outside gene matches: 10. CDR1 and CDR2 (germline): SGHDT, YYEEEE. The CDR3 is 17 residues long. The CDR3: CASSWGQGIRGYNEQFF. For the CDR3, the DNA is TGTGCCAGCAGCTGGGGACAGGGAATCCGTGGCTACAATGAGCAGTTCTTC. Full variable domain (remainder filled in from reference TRBV5-6 and TRBJ2-1): DAGVTQSPTHLIKTRGQQVTLRCSPKSGHDTVSWYQQALGQGPQFIFQYYEEEERQRGNFPDRFSGHQFPNYSSELNVNALLLGDSALYLCASSWGQGIRGYNEQFFGPGTRLTVL.

The chain is built from TRBV27 and TRBJ1-1; D is undetermined. The germline gives CDR1 MNHEY, CDR2 SMNVEV (reference sequence). The CDR3 extends over 13 amino acids. V lost 5 bases to trimming and J lost 1 base, with 8 bases between them. CDR3 nucleotide sequence: TGTGCCAGCAGTCCCCACACGAACACTGAAGCTTTCTTT. Encoded protein: CASSPHTNTEAFF.

V gene TRBV12-5 combines with J gene TRBJ2-1; 11 positions match TRBD2. The germline CDR1 and CDR2 sequences are LGHNT and FRNRAP. This CDR3 has 15 amino acids. V shed 3 bases, J shed 4 bases, and the junction held 2 bases outside the gene matches. The chain's CDR3 is CASGFGTSGYNEQFF. Written as DNA, the CDR3 is TGTGCTAGTGGTTTCGGGACTAGCGGATACAATGAGCAGTTCTTC.

The rearrangement joins TRBV2 to TRBJ2-3, with D tentatively TRBD1 (6 bases). The germline gives CDR1 SNHLY, CDR2 FYNNEI. V was cut by 4 bases and J by 2 bases, with 13 bases left in between. CDR3 length equals 15 residues. The CDR3 region is CASSGLQGNTDTQYF. In DNA form, the CDR3 reads TGTGCCAGCAGTGGTTTACAGGGCAACACAGATACGCAGTATTTT. Filled out from reference TRBV2 and TRBJ2-3, the complete variable domain reads EPEVTQTPSHQVTQMGQEVILRCVPISNHLYFYWYRQILGQKVEFLVSFYNNEISEKSEIFDDQFSVERPDGSNFTLKIRSTKLEDSAMYFCASSGLQGNTDTQYFGPGTRLTVL.

The chain is built from TRBV15 and TRBJ2-7; 8 bases match TRBD2. The CDR3 runs to 14 residues. Germline trimming cut 0 bases from V and 4 bases from J; bases unmatched to any gene: 2. Germline CDR1 and CDR2: LNHNV and YYDKDF (reference sequence). CDR3 bases: TGTGCCACCAGCAGAGAGGGACTAGTATACGAGCAGTACTTC. Its protein is CATSREGLVYEQYF.

The CDR3 DNA reads TGTGCCAGCAGCTGGGTGACGACAGTGAACACTGAAGCTTTCTTT. Translation gives CASSWVTTVNTEAFF. This chain links TRBV5-6 with TRBJ1-1, with D possibly TRBD1 on 5 matching bases. Germline CDR1 and CDR2: SGHDT and YYEEEE. V shed 3 bases and J shed 0 bases, with 12 bases lying between them. This CDR3 is built from 15 residues.

V and J are TRBV6-1 and TRBJ1-2, with TRBD1 as a possible D gene (6 bases). The CDR3 runs 14 residues. Trimming took 2 bases from V and 4 from J, leaving 11 bases between them. Germline CDR1 is MNHNS and CDR2 is SASEGT. CDR3 protein: CASSERNRAYGYTF. Written as DNA, the CDR3 is TGTGCCAGCAGTGAAAGGAACAGGGCCTATGGCTACACCTTC.

The chain is built from TRBV6-2 or TRBV6-3 and TRBJ1-4, with D uncertain. Deletions cut 6 bases from V and 7 bases from J, with 18 bases between. The CDR3 is 15 amino acids. Germline lookup yields CDR1 MNHEY and CDR2 SVGEGT. CDR3 loop: CASSNDGRGSEKLFF. In nucleotides, the CDR3 is TGTGCCAGCAGCAACGACGGGAGAGGGAGTGAAAAACTGTTTTTT.

The chain uses TRBV2 and TRBJ2-7, with 14 bases aligning to TRBD2. CDR1 and CDR2 from the germline V gene are SNHLY and FYNNEI. The CDR3 has 15 residues. The trim removed 6 bases at V and 5 bases at J, leaving 6 bases unmatched. The CDR3 loop reads CASRGTSGSKNEQYF. As DNA, the CDR3 is TGTGCCAGCAGAGGGACTAGCGGGAGTAAGAACGAGCAGTACTTC.

The chain carries TRBV5-6 and TRBJ2-7; D is unclear. V was clipped by 0 bases and J by 2 bases, with 3 bases between them. This CDR3 region has 12 residues. Germline loops: CDR1 SGHDT, CDR2 YYEEEE. CDR3 residues: CASSLAAYEQYF. Here the CDR3 DNA reads TGTGCCAGCAGCTTGGCAGCCTACGAGCAGTACTTC.